This T cell receptor beta chain appears in the sequencing data of a study of T cell responses to AZD1222 COVID-19 vaccine. Findings and caveats of the study: Reportedly, nearly half the spike-specific TCRs target unmutated variant regions.

Produced via immunoSEQ multiplex PCR; TCRdb's table is partial and in-frame only. The repertoire holds 150,000 to 200,000 clones, with 94% as singletons. On this clone: The antigen is unknown.

Germline loops: CDR1 SNHLY, CDR2 FYNNEI. There are 17 residues in the CDR3. The V gene end was trimmed by 11 bases and the J gene end by 6 bases; junction bases not matched to a gene: 19. The origin of this receptor is an adult in good health. The V and J genes are TRBV2 and TRBJ2-1, with 10 nucleotides matching TRBD2. Sequencing used peripheral blood, obtained on day 0 of AZD1222 vaccination. CDR3: CALIGSGRAFEGNEQFF. The CDR3, as DNA: TGTGCCCTCATTGGGAGCGGGAGGGCATTCGAAGGCAATGAGCAGTTCTTC.